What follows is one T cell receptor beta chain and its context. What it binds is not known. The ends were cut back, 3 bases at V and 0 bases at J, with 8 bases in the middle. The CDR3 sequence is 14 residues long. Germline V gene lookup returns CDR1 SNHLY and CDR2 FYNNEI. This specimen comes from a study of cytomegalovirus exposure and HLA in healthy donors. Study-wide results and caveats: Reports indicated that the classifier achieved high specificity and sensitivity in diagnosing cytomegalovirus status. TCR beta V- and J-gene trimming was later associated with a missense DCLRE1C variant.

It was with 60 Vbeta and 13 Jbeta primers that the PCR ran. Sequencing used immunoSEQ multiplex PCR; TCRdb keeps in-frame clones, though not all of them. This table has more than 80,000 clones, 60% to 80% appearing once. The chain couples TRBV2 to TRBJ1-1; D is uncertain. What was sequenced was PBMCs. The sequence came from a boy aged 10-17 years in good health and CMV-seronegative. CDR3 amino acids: CASSDQVMNTEAFF. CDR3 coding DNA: TGTGCCAGCAGTGATCAGGTCATGAACACTGAAGCTTTCTTT.